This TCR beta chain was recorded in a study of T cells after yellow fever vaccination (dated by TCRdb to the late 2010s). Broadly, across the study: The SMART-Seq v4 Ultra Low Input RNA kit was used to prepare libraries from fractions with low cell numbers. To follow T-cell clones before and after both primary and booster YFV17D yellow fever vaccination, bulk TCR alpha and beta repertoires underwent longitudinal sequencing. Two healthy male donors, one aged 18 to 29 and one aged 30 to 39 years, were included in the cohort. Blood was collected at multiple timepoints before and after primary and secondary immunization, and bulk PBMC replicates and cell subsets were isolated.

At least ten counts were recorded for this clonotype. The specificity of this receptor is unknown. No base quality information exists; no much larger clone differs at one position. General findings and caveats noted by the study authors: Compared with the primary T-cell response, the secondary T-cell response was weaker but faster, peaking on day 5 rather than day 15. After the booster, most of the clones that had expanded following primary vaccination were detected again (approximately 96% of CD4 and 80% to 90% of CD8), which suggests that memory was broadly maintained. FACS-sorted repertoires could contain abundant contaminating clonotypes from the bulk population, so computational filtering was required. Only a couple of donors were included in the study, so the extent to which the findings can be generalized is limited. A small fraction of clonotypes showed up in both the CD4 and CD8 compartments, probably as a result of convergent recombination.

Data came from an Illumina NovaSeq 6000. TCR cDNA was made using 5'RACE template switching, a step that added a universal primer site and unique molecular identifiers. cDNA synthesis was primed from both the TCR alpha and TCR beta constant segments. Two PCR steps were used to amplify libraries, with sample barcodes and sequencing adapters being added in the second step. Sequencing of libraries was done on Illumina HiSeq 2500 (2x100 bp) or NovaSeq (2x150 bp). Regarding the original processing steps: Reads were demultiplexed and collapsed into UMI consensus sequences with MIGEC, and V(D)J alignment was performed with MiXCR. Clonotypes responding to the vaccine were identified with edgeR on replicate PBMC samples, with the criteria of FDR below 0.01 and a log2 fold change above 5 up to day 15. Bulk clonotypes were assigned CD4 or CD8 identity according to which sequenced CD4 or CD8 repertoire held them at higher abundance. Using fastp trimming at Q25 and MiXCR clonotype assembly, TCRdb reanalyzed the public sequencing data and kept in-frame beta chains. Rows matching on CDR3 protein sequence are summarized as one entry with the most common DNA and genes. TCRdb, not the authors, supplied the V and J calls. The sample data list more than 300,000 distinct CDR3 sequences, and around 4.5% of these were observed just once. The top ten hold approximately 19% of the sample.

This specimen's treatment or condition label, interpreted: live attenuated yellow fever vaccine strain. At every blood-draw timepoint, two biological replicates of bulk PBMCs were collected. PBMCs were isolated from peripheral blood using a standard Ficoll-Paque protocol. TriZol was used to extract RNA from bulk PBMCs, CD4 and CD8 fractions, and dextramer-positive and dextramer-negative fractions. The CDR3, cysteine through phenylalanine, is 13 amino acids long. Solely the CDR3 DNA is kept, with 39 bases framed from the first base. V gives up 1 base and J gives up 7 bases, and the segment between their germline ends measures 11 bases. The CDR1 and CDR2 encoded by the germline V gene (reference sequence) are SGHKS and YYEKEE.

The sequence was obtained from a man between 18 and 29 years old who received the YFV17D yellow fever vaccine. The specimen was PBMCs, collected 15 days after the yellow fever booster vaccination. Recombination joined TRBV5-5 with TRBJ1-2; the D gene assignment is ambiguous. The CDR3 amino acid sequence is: CASSLQARRGYTF. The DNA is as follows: TGTGCCAGCAGCTTGCAGGCCAGACGTGGCTACACCTTC.